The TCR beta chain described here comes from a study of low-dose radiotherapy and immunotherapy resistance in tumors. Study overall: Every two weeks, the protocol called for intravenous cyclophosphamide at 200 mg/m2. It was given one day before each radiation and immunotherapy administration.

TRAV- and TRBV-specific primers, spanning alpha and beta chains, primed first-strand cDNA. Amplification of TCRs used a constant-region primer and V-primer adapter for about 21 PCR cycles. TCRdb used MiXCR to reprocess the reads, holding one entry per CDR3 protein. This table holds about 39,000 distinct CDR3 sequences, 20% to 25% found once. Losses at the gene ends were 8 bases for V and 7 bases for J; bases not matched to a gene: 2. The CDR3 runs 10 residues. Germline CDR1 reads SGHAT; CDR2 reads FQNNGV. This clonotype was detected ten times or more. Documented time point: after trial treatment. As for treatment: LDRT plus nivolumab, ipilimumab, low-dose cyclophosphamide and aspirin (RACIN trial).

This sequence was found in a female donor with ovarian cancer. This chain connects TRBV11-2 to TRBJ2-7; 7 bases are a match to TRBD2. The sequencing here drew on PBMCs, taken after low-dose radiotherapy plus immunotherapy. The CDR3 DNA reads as TGTGCCAGCGGGGGGGGGGAGCAGTACTTC. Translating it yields CASGGGEQYF.